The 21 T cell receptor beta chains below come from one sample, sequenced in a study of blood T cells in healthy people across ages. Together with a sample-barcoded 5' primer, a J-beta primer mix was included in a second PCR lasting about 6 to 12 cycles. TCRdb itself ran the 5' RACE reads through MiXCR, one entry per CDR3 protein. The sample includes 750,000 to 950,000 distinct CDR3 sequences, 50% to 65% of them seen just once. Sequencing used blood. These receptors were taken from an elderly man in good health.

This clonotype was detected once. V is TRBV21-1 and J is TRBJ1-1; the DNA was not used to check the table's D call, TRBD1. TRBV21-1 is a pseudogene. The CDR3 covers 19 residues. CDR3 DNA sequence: TGTGCCAGCAGCAAAAGGGGTGGGTGCACTCGCCTTGGGAACACTGAAGCTTTCTTT. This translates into CASSKRGGCTRLGNTEAFF.

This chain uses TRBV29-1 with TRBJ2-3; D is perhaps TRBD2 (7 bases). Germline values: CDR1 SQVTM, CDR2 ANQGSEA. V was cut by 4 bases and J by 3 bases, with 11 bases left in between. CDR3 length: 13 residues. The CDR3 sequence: CSVVRGRTDTQYF. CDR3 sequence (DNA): TGCAGCGTTGTGCGGGGGCGGACAGATACGCAGTATTTT.

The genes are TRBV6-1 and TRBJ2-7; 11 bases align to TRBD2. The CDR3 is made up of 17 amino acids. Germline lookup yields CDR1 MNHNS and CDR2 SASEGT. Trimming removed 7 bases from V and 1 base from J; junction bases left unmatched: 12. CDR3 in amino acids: CASIETSGSRGSYEQYF. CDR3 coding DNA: TGTGCCAGCATCGAAACTAGCGGGAGCAGAGGGTCCTACGAGCAGTACTTC.

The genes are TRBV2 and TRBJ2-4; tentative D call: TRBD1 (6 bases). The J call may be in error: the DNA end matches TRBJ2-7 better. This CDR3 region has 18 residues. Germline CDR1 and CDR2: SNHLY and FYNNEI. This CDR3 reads CASNDQQGRRPRTYEQYF. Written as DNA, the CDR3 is TGTGCCAGCAACGATCAACAGGGTCGGAGGCCACGTACCTACGAGCAGTACTTC.

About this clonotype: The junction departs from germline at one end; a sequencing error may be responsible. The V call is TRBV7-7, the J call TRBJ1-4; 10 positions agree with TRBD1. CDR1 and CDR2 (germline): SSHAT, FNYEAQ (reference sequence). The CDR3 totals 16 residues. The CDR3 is CASSLGQGSSNEKLFF. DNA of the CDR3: TGTGCTAGCAGCTTGGGACAGGGGTCTTCTAATGAAAAACTGTTTTTT.

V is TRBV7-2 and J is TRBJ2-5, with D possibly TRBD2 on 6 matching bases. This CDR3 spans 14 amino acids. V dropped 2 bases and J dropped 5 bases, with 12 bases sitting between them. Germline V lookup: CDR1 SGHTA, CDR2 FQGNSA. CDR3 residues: CASSLLPSGETQYF. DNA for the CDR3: TGTGCCAGCAGCTTACTACCAAGCGGGGAGACCCAGTACTTC. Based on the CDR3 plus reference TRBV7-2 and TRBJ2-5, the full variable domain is GAGVSQSPSNKVTEKGKDVELRCDPISGHTALYWYRQSLGQGLEFLIYFQGNSAPDKSGLPSDRFSAERTGGSVSTLTIQRTQQEDSAVYLCASSLLPSGETQYFGPGTRLLVL.

The CDR3 loop reads CASSDAVLREKLFF. The CDR3 DNA is TGTGCCAGCAGTGATGCTGTATTACGGGAAAAACTGTTTTTT. The chain carries TRBV25-1 and TRBJ1-4; no clear D. The CDR3 has 14 amino acids. The germline V gene has CDR1 MGHDK and CDR2 SYGVNS. V gave up 3 bases and J gave up 8 bases, with 13 bases separating them.

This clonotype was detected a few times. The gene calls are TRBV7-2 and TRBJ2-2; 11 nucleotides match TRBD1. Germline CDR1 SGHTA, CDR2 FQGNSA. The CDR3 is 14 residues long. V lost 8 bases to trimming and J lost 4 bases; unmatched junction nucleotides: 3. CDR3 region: CASGQGAGTGELFF. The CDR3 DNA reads TGTGCCAGCGGACAGGGGGCCGGCACCGGGGAGCTGTTTTTT.

The CDR3 spells CASSLDGYSGPYEQYF. Here the CDR3 DNA reads TGCGCCAGCAGCTTGGATGGGTATAGCGGCCCCTACGAGCAGTACTTC. The chain joins TRBV5-1 to TRBJ2-7; a weak D match, TRBD2 (6 bases). CDR1 SGHRS and CDR2 YFSETQ come from the germline V gene. Trimming cost V 0 bases and J 2 bases, with 15 bases left between them. The CDR3 has 16 amino acids. Full variable domain (remainder filled in from reference TRBV5-1 and TRBJ2-7): KAGVTQTPRYLIKTRGQQVTLSCSPISGHRSVSWYQQTPGQGLQFLFEYFSETQRNKGNFPGRFSGRQFSNSRSEMNVSTLELGDSALYLCASSLDGYSGPYEQYFGPGTRLTVT.

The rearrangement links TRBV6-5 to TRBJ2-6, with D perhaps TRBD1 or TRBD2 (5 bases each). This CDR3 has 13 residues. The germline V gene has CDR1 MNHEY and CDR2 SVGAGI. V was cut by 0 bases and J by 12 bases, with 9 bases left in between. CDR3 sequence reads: CASSYSGVPVLTF. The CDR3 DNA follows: TGTGCCAGCAGTTACTCGGGGGTCCCCGTCCTGACTTTC.

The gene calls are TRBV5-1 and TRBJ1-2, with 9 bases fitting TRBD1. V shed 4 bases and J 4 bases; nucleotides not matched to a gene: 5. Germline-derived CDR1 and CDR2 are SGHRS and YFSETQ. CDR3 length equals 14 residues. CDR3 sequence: CASSRTQGAYGYTF. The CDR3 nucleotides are TGCGCCAGCAGCCGGACACAGGGGGCCTATGGCTACACCTTC. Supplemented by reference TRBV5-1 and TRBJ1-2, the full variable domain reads KAGVTQTPRYLIKTRGQQVTLSCSPISGHRSVSWYQQTPGQGLQFLFEYFSETQRNKGNFPGRFSGRQFSNSRSEMNVSTLELGDSALYLCASSRTQGAYGYTFGSGTRLTVV.

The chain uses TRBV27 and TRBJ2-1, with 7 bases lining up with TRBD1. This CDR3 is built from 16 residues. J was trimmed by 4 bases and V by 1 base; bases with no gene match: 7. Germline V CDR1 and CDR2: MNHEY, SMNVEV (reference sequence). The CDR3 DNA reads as TGTGCCAGCAGTTTATACTACAGGGGTTCGTACAATGAGCAGTTCTTC. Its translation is CASSLYYRGSYNEQFF.

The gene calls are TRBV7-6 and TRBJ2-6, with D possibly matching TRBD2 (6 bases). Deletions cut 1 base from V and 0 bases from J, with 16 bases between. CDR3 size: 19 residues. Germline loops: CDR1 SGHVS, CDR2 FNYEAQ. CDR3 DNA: TGTGCCAGCAGCTTAGTTCCGGGGGAGGTGAGCTCTGGGGCCAACGTCCTGACTTTC. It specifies CASSLVPGEVSSGANVLTF. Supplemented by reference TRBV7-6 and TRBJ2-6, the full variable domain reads GAGVSQSPRYKVTKRGQDVALRCDPISGHVSLYWYRQALGQGPEFLTYFNYEAQQDKSGLPNDRFSAERPEGSISTLTIQRTEQRDSAMYRCASSLVPGEVSSGANVLTFGAGSRLTVL.

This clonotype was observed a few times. The CDR3 reads CSADEANGEKLFF. The DNA of the CDR3 is TGCAGTGCTGACGAGGCGAATGGGGAAAAACTGTTTTTT. This sequence joins TRBV20-1 and TRBJ1-4; D unresolved. Trimming removed 5 bases from V and 8 bases from J, with 15 bases in between. The length of the CDR3 is 13 residues. CDR1 is DFQATT and CDR2 is SNEGSKA in the germline V gene (reference sequence).

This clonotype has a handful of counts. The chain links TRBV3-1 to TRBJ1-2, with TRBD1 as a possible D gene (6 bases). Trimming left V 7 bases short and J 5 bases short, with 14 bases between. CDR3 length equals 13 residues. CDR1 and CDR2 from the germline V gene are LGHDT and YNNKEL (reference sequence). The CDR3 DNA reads TGTGCCAGCACCAAGACAGGTCTATATGGCTACACCTTC. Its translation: CASTKTGLYGYTF.

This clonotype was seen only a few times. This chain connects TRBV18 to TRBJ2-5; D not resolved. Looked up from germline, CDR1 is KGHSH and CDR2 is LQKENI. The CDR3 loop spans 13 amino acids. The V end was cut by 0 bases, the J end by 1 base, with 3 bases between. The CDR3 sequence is CASSPPIQETQYF. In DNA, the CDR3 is TGTGCCAGCTCACCACCGATCCAAGAGACCCAGTACTTC.

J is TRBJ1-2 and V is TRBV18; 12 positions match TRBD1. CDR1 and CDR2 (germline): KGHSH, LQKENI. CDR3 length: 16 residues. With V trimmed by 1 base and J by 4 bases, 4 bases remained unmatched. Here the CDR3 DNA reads TGTGCCAGCTCACCACTCCCGGGACAGGGGGCCTATGGCTACACCTTC. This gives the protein CASSPLPGQGAYGYTF.

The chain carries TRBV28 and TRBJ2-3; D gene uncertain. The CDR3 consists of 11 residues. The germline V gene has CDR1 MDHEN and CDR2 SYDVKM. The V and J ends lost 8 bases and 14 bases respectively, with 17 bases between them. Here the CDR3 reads CASCSMLTAYF. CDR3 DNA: TGTGCCAGCTGTTCGATGCTAACCGCGTATTTT. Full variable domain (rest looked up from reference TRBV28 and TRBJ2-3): DVKVTQSSRYLVKRTGEKVFLECVQDMDHENMFWYRQDPGLGLRLIYFSYDVKMKEKGDIPEGYSVSREKKERFSLILESASTNQTSMYLCASCSMLTAYFGPGTRLTVL.

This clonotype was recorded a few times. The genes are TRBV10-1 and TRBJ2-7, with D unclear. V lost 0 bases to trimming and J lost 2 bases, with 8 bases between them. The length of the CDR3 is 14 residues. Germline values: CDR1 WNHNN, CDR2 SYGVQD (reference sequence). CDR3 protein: CASSESLTTYEQYF. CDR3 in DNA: TGCGCCAGCAGTGAGTCTCTGACCACCTACGAGCAGTACTTC.

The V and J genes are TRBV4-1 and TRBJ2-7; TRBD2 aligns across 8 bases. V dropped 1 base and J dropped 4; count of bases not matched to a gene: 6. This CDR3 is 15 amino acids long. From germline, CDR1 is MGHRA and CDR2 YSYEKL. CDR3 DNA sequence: TGCGCCAGCAGCCAAGGGTTAGCGGGATGGTACGAGCAGTACTTC. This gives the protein CASSQGLAGWYEQYF.

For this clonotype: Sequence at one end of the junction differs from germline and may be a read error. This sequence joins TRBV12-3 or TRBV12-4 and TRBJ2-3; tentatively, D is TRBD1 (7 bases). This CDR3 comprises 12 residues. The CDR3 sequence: CAGSLDRPSAYF. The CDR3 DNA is TGTGCCGGCAGCCTGGACAGGCCTAGCGCGTATTTT.